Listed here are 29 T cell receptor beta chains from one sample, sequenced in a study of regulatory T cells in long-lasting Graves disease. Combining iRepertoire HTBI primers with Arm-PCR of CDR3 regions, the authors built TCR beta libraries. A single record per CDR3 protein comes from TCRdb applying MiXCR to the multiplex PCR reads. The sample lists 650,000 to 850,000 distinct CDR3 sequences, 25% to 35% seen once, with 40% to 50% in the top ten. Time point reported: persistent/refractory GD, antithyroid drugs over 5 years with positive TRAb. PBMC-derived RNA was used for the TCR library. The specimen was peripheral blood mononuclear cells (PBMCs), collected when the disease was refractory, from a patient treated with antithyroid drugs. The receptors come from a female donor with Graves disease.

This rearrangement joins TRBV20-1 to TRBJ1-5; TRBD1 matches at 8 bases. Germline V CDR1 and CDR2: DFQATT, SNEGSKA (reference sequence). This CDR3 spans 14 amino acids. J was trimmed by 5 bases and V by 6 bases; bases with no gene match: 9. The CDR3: CSAWTGNWDQPQHF. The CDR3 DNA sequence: TGCAGTGCCTGGACAGGGAATTGGGATCAGCCCCAGCATTTT.

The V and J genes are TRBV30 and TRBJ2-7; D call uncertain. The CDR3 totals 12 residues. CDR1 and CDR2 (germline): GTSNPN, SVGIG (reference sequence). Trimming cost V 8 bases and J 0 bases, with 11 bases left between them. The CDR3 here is CASQVSSYEQYF. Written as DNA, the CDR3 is TGTGCCAGCCAAGTTAGCTCCTACGAGCAGTACTTC.

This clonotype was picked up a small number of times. The CDR3 sequence: CASSLVTTNEKLFF. CDR3 bases: TGCGCCAGCAGCTTGGTCACAACTAATGAAAAACTGTTTTTT. V usage is TRBV5-1 and J usage is TRBJ1-4; D unresolved. This CDR3 comprises 14 residues. Germline V gene data show CDR1 as SGHRS and CDR2 as YFSETQ. V lost 0 bases and J lost 0, with 3 bases in between.

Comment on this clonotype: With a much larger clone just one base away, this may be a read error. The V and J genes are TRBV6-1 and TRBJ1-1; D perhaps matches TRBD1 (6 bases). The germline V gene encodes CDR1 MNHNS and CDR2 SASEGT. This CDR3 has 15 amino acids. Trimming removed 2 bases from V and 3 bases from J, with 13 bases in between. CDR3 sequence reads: CASSEQGRSDTEAFF. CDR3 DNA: TGTGCCAGCAGTGAACAGGGGCGCTCGGACACTGAAGCTTTCTTT.

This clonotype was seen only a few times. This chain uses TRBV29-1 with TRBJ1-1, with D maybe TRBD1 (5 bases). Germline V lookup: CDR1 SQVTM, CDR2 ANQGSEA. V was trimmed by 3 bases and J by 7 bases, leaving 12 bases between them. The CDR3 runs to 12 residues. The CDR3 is CSVDRSGNEAFF. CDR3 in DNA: TGCAGCGTTGATAGGTCAGGGAATGAAGCTTTCTTT.

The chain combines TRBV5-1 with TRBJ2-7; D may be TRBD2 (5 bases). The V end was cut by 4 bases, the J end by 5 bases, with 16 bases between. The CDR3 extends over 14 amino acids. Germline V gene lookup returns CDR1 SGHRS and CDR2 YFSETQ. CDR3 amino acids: CASSPGGVRDEQYF. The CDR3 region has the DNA TGCGCCAGCAGCCCCGGCGGCGTGAGGGACGAGCAGTACTTC.

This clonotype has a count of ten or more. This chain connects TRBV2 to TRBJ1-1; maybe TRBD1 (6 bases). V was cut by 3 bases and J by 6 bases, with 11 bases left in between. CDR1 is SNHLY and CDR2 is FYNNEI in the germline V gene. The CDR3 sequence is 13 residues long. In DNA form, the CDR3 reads TGTGCCAGCAGTGACAGGGGTAGGGCTGAAGCTTTCTTT. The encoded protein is CASSDRGRAEAFF.

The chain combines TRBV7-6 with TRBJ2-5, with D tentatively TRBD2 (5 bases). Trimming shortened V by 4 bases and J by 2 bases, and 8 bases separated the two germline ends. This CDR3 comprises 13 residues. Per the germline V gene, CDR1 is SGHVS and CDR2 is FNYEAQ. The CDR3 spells CASSSERQETQYF. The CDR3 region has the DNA TGTGCCAGCAGCTCGGAGCGGCAAGAGACCCAGTACTTC.

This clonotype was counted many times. In DNA, the CDR3 is TGTGCCAGCTGGGACAGGGGGCGCGGGTATAATTCACCCCTCCACTTT. Translated: CASWDRGRGYNSPLHF. The rearrangement joins TRBV2 to TRBJ1-6; 12 nucleotides line up with TRBD1. V was clipped by 8 bases and J by 4 bases; unmatched bases: 6. CDR1 SNHLY and CDR2 FYNNEI come from the germline V gene. CDR3 length: 16 amino acids.

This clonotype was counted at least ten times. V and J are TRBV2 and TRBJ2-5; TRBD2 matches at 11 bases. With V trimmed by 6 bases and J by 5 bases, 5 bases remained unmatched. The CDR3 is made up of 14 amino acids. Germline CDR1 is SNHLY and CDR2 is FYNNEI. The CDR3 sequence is CASRLAGVEETQYF. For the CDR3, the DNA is TGTGCCAGCAGACTAGCGGGAGTTGAGGAGACCCAGTACTTC.

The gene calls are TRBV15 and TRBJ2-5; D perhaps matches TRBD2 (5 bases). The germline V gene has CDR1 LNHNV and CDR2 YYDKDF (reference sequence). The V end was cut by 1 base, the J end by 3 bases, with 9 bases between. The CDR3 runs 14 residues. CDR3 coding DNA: TGTGCCACCAGCAGAGGGAGGCTCGAAGAGACCCAGTACTTC. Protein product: CATSRGRLEETQYF.

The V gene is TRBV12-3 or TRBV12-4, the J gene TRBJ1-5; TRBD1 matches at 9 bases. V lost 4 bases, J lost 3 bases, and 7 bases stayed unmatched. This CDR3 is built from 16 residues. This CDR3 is CASSSRGQGFNQPQHF. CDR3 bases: TGTGCCAGCAGTTCTAGGGGACAGGGTTTCAATCAGCCCCAGCATTTT.

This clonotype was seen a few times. CDR3 region: CASSETGSNTGELFF. DNA of the CDR3: TGCGCCAGCAGCGAGACAGGGTCGAACACCGGGGAGCTGTTTTTT. The gene calls are TRBV5-1 and TRBJ2-2, with 7 bases matching TRBD1. The CDR3 consists of 15 residues. Losses at the gene ends were 4 bases for V and 0 bases for J; bases not matched to a gene: 3. Germline assignment: CDR1 SGHRS and CDR2 YFSETQ.

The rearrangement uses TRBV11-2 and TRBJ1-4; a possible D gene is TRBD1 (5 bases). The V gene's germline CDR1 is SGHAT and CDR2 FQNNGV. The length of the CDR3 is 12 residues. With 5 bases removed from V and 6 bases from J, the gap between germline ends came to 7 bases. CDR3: CASSGQHEKLFF. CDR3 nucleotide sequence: TGTGCCAGCAGCGGACAACATGAAAAACTGTTTTTT.

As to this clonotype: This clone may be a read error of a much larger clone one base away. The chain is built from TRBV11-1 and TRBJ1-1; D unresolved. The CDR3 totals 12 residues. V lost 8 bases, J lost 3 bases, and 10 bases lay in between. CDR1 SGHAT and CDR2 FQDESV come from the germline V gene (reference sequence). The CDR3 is CASVRLHTEAFF. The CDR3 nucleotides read TGTGCCAGCGTCAGATTGCACACTGAAGCTTTCTTT.

The CDR3 region has the DNA TGTGCCAGCAGCCGCGGACTAGCGGGAAGACTCGAATACAATGAGCAGTTCTTC. It yields the protein CASSRGLAGRLEYNEQFF. V is TRBV7-9 and J is TRBJ2-1; 12 bases are a match to TRBD2. Germline-derived CDR1 and CDR2 are SEHNR and FQNEAQ (reference sequence). With 5 bases clipped from V and 4 bases from J, the junction kept 12 bases outside the gene matches. This CDR3 spans 18 amino acids.

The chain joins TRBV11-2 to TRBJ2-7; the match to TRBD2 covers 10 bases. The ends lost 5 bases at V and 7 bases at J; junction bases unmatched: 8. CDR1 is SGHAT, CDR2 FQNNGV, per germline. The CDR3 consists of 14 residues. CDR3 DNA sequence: TGTGCCAGCAGCCTGAGCGGGAGGGTGAGAGAGCAGTACTTC. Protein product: CASSLSGRVREQYF.

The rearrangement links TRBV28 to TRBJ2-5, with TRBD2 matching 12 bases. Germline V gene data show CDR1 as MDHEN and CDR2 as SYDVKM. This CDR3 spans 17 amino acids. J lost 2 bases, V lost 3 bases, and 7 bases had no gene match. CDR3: CASSFPTSGRYQETQYF. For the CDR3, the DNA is TGTGCCAGCAGTTTCCCGACTAGCGGGAGATATCAAGAGACCCAGTACTTC. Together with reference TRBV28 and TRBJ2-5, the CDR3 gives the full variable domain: DVKVTQSSRYLVKRTGEKVFLECVQDMDHENMFWYRQDPGLGLRLIYFSYDVKMKEKGDIPEGYSVSREKKERFSLILESASTNQTSMYLCASSFPTSGRYQETQYFGPGTRLLVL.

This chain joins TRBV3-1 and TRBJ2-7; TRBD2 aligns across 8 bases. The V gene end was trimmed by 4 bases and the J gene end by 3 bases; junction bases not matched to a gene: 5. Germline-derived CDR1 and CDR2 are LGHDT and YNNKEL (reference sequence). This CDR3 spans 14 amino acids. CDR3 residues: CASSPGTRYYEQYF. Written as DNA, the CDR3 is TGTGCCAGCAGCCCCGGGACTAGATACTACGAGCAGTACTTC.

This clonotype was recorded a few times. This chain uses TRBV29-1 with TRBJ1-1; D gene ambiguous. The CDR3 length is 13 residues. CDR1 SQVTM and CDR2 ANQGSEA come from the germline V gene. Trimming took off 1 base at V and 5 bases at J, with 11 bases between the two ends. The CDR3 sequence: CSVEGGGSTEAFF. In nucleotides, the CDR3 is TGCAGCGTTGAAGGAGGAGGTTCGACTGAAGCTTTCTTT.

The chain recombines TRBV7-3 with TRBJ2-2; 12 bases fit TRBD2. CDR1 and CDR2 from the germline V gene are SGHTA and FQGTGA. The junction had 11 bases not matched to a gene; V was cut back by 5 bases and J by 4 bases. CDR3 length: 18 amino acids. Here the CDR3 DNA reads TGTGCCAGCAGCGAGGGGAGGCGGGGACTAGCGGGCACCGGGGAGCTGTTTTTT. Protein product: CASSEGRRGLAGTGELFF.

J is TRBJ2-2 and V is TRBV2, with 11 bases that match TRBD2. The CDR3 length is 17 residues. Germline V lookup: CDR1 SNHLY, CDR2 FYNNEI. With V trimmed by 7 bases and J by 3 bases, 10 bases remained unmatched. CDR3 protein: CASTLNGLAGYTGELFF. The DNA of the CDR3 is TGTGCCAGCACCCTGAACGGACTAGCGGGTTACACCGGGGAGCTGTTTTTT. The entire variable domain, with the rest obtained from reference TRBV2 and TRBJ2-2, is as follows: EPEVTQTPSHQVTQMGQEVILRCVPISNHLYFYWYRQILGQKVEFLVSFYNNEISEKSEIFDDQFSVERPDGSNFTLKIRSTKLEDSAMYFCASTLNGLAGYTGELFFGEGSRLTVL.

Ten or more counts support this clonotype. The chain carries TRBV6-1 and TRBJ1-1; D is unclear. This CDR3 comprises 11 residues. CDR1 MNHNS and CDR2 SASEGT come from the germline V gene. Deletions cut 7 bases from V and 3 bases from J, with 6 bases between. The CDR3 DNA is TGTGCCAGCAATCGAGACACTGAAGCTTTCTTT. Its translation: CASNRDTEAFF.

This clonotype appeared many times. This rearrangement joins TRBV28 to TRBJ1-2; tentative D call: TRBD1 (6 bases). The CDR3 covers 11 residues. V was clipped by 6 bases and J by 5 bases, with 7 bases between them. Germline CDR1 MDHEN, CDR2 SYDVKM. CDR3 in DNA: TGTGCCAGCAGCGGACAGTATGGCTACACCTTC. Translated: CASSGQYGYTF.

CDR3 nucleotide sequence: TGTGCCAGCAGACCTGAGGGACCGAGGGGCAATGAGCAGTTCTTC. Its protein is CASRPEGPRGNEQFF. The chain combines TRBV13 with TRBJ2-1; D tentatively fits TRBD1 or TRBD2 (5 bases each). Germline V gene lookup returns CDR1 PRHDT and CDR2 FYEKMQ (reference sequence). V shed 6 bases and J shed 6 bases, with 18 bases lying between them. This CDR3 region has 15 residues.

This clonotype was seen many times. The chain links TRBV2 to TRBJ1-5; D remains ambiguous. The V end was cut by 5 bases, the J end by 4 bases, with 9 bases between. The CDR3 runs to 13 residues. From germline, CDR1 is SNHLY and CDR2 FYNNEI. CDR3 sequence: CASSFLGNQPQHF. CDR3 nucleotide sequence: TGTGCCAGCAGTTTTCTGGGAAATCAGCCCCAGCATTTT.

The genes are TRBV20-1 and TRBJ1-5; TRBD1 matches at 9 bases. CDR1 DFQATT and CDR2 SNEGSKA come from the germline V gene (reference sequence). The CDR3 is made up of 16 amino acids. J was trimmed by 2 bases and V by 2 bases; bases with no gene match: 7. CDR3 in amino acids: CSARRDRGWGNQPQHF. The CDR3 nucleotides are TGCAGTGCTAGAAGAGACAGGGGGTGGGGCAATCAGCCCCAGCATTTT.

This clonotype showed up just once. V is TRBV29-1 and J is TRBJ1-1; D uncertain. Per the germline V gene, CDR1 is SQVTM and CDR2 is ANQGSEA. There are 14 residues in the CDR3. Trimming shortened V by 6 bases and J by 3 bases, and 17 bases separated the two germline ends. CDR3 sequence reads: CSVAELVPHTEAFF. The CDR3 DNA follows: TGCAGCGTCGCTGAATTGGTCCCGCACACTGAAGCTTTCTTT.

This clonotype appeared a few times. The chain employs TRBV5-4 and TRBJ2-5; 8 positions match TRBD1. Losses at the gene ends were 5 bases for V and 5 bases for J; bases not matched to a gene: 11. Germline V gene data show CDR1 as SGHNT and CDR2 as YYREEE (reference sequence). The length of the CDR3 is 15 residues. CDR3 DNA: TGTGCCAGCAGGGCAGCACAGGGGGAGAGGGAGACCCAGTACTTC. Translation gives CASRAAQGERETQYF. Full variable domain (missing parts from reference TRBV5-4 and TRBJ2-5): ETGVTQSPTHLIKTRGQQVTLRCSSQSGHNTVSWYQQALGQGPQFIFQYYREEENGRGNFPPRFSGLQFPNYSSELNVNALELDDSALYLCASRAAQGERETQYFGPGTRLLVL.